The 3 T cell receptor beta chains in this list originate from one sample, sequenced in a study of tumor and adjacent non-tumor tissue in lung cancer. Three rounds of nested PCR, following a modified ARM-PCR protocol, produced the TCRbeta library. One entry per CDR3 protein results from TCRdb running MiXCR on the multiplex PCR reads. The data hold roughly 69,000 distinct CDR3 sequences, with around 82% observed a single time. No cell sorting was done before RNA was extracted from the tissue. This non-tumor lung sample came from over 3 cm beyond the tumor edge. Sequenced material: distant non-tumor lung tissue. The source is a man aged 55 to 69 with non-small cell lung cancer.

Concerning this clonotype: Without the conserved terminal phenylalanine or tryptophan, this CDR3 likely stems from a read error. This sequence joins TRBV11-1 and TRBJ2-2; a weak D match, TRBD2 (5 bases). The CDR3 sequence is 14 residues long. CDR1 and CDR2 from the germline V gene are SGHAT and FQDESV (reference sequence). CDR3 nucleotide sequence: TGCGCCAGCAGCCATACTAGTGGCACAGTGGAGCTGTTTTTG. It is translated as CASSHTSGTVELFL.

In regard to this clonotype: The junction differs from germline at one of its ends, possibly a read error. The rearrangement links TRBV12-3 or TRBV12-4 to TRBJ2-2; 9 bases are a match to TRBD1. The CDR3 is 16 amino acids. The CDR3 protein is CAGSLGTGTNTGELFF. The CDR3 DNA is TGTGCCGGTAGTTTAGGGACAGGGACAAACACCGGGGAGCTGTTCTTT.

This clonotype was seen many times. CDR3 sequence: CASSLKGGGYEQYF. Written as DNA, the CDR3 is TGCGCCAGCAGCTTAAAGGGGGGCGGCTACGAGCAGTACTTC. V and J are TRBV5-1 and TRBJ2-7; either TRBD1 or TRBD2 may supply D (6 bases each). V lost 2 bases and J lost 3, with 12 bases in between. The V gene's germline CDR1 is SGHRS and CDR2 YFSETQ. The CDR3 totals 14 residues. Full variable domain (rest looked up from reference TRBV5-1 and TRBJ2-7): KAGVTQTPRYLIKTRGQQVTLSCSPISGHRSVSWYQQTPGQGLQFLFEYFSETQRNKGNFPGRFSGRQFSNSRSEMNVSTLELGDSALYLCASSLKGGGYEQYFGPGTRLTVT.